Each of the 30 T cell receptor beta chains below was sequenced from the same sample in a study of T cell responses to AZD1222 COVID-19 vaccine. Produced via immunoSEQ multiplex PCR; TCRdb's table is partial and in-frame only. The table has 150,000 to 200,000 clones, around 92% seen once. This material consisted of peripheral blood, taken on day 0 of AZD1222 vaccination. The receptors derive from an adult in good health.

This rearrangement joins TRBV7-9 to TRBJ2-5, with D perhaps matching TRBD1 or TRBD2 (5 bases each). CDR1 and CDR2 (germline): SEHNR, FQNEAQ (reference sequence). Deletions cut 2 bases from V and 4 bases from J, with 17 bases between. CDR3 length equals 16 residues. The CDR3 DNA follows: TGTGCCAGCAGCTTACGTGTCCGAGGTGGGGGAGAGACCCAGTACTTC. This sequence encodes CASSLRVRGGGETQYF.

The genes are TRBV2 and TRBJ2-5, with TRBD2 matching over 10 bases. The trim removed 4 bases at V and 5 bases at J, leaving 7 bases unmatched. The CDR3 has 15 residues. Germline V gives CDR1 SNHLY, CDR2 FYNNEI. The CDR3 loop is CASSVGLAARETQYF. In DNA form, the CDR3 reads TGTGCCAGCAGTGTAGGACTAGCGGCCCGTGAGACCCAGTACTTC.

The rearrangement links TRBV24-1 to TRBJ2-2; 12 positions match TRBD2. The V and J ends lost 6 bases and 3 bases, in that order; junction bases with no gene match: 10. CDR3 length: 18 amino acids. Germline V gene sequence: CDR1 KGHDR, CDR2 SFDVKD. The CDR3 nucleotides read TGTGCCACCAGTTCGGCTAGCGGGAGGGGAGGGGACACCGGGGAGCTGTTTTTT. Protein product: CATSSASGRGGDTGELFF.

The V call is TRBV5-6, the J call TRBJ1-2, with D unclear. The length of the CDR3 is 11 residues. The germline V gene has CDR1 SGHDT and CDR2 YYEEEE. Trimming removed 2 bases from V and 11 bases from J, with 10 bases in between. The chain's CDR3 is CASSFTTGYTF. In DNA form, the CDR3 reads TGTGCCAGCAGCTTTACTACCGGGTACACCTTC.

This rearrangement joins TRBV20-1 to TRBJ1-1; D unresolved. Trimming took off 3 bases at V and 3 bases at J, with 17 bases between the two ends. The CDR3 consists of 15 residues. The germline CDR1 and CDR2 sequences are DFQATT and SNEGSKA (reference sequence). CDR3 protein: CSASGIWGLDTEAFF. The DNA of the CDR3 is TGCAGTGCTAGTGGGATTTGGGGTCTGGACACTGAAGCTTTCTTT.

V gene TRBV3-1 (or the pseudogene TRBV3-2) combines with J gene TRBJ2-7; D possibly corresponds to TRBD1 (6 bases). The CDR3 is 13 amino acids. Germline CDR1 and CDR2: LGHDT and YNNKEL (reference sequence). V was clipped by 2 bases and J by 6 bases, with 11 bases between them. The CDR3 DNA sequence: TGTGCCAGCAGCCAAACAGGGTCGGGCGAGCAGTACTTC. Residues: CASSQTGSGEQYF.

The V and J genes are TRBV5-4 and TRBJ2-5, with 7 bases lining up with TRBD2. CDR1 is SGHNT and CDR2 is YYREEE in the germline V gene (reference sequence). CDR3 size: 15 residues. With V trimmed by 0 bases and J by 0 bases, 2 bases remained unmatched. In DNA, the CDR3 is TGTGCCAGCAGCTTGGTTGCGGGGGACCAAGAGACCCAGTACTTC. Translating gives CASSLVAGDQETQYF.

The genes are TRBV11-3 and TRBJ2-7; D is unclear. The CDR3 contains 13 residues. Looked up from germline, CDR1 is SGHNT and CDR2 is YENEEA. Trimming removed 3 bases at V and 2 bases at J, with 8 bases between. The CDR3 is CASSFDGTYEQYF. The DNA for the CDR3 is TGTGCCAGCAGCTTTGATGGAACCTACGAGCAGTACTTC.

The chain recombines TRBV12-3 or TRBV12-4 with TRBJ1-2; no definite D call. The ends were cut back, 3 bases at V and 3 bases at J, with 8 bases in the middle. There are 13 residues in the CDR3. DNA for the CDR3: TGTGCCAGCAGTTTTTACCCCGACTATGGCTACACCTTC. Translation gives CASSFYPDYGYTF.

The CDR3 region has the DNA TGTGCCAGCTTTGTCGGAAGACCCATTAATCAGCCCCAGCATTTT. The encoded protein is CASFVGRPINQPQHF. V usage is TRBV11-2 and J usage is TRBJ1-5, with D hard to call. CDR1 and CDR2 (germline): SGHAT, FQNNGV. The CDR3 totals 15 residues. With 8 bases removed from V and 4 bases from J, the gap between germline ends came to 18 bases. Complete variable domain (other parts from reference TRBV11-2 and TRBJ1-5): EAGVAQSPRYKIIEKRQSVAFWCNPISGHATLYWYQQILGQGPKLLIQFQNNGVVDDSQLPKDRFSAERLKGVDSTLKIQPAKLEDSAVYLCASFVGRPINQPQHFGDGTRLSIL.

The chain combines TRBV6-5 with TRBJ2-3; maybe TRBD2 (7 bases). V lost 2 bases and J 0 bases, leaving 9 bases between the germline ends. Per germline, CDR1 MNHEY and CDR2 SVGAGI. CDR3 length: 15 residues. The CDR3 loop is CASSYAGASTDTQYF. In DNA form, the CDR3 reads TGTGCCAGCAGTTACGCGGGGGCTAGCACAGATACGCAGTATTTT.

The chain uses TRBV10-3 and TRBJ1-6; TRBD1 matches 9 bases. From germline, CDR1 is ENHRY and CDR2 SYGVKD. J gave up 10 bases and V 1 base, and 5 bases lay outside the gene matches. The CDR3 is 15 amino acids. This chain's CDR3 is CAISEWTGAGSPLHF. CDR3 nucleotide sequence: TGTGCCATCAGTGAGTGGACAGGGGCAGGGTCACCCCTCCACTTT.

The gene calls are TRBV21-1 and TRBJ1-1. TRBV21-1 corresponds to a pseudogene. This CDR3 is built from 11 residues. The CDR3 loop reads CASLIAIQAFF. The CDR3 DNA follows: TGTGCCAGCCTTATCGCCATCCAAGCTTTCTTT.

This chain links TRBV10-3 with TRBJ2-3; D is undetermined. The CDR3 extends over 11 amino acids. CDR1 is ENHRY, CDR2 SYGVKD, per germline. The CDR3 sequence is CASQYTDTQYF. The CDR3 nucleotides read TGTGCATCCCAGTACACAGATACGCAGTATTTT.

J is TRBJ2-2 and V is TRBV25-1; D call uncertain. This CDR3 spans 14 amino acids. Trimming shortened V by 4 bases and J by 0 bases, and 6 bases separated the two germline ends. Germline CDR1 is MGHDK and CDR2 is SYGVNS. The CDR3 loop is CASSVTSNTGELFF. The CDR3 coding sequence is TGTGCCAGCAGTGTCACATCGAACACCGGGGAGCTGTTTTTT.

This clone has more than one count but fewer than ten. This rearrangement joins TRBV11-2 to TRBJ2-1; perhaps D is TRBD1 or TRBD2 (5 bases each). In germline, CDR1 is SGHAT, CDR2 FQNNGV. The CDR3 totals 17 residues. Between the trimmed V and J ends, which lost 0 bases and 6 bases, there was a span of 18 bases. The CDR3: CASSLERSAAGRNEQFF. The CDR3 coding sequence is TGTGCCAGCAGCTTAGAGAGGTCAGCGGCAGGGCGCAATGAGCAGTTCTTC.

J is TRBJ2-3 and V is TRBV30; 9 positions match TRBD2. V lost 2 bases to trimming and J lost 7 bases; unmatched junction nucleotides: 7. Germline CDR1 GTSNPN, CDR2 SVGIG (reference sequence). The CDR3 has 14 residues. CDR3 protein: CAWSSSGRWYTQYF. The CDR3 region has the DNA TGTGCCTGGAGTAGCAGCGGGAGGTGGTATACGCAGTATTTT.

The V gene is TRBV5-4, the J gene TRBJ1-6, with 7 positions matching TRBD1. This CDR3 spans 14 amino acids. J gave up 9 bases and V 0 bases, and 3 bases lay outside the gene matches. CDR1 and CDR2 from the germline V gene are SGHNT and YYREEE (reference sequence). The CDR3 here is CASSLDRGGSPLHF. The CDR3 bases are TGTGCCAGCAGCTTGGACAGGGGAGGTTCACCCCTCCACTTT.

The chain's CDR3 is CASRAGTGYSPLHF. Here the CDR3 DNA reads TGTGCCAGCAGGGCCGGGACAGGGTACTCACCCCTCCACTTT. The V call is TRBV2, the J call TRBJ1-6, with TRBD1 matching 9 bases. Germline values: CDR1 SNHLY, CDR2 FYNNEI. Trimming removed 6 bases from V and 10 bases from J; junction bases left unmatched: 7. The CDR3 contains 14 residues.

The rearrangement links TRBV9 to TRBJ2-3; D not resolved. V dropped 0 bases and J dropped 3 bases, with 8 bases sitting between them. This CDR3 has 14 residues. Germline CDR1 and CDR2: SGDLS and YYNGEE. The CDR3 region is CASSVDWATDTQYF. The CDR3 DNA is TGTGCCAGCAGCGTAGATTGGGCTACAGATACGCAGTATTTT.

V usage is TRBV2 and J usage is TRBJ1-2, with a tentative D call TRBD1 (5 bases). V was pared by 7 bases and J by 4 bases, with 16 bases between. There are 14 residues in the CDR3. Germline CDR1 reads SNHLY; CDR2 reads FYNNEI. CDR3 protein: CASTAGASAYGYTF. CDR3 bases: TGTGCCAGCACGGCTGGGGCCAGCGCCTATGGCTACACCTTC.

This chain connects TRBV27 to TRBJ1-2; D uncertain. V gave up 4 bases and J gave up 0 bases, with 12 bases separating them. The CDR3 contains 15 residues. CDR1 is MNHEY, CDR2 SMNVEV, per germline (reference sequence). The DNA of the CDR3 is TGTGCCAGCAGTTCCGGGGAGGCAACTAACTATGGCTACACCTTC. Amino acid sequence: CASSSGEATNYGYTF.

CDR3 DNA sequence: TGCAGCGCCGAAGTCGACAGACTGCTCAATGAGCAGTTCTTC. As protein: CSAEVDRLLNEQFF. The gene calls are TRBV29-1 and TRBJ2-1, with D perhaps matching TRBD1 (5 bases). This CDR3 contains 14 residues. Germline CDR1 and CDR2: SQVTM and ANQGSEA. The germline V and J ends were trimmed by 7 bases and 6 bases, with 19 bases remaining between them.

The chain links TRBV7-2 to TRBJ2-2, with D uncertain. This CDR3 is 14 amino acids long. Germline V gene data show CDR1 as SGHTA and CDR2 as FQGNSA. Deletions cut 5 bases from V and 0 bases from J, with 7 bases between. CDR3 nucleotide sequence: TGTGCCAGCAGCCAAAATTCGAACACCGGGGAGCTGTTTTTT. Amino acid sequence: CASSQNSNTGELFF. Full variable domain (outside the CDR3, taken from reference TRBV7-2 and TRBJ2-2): GAGVSQSPSNKVTEKGKDVELRCDPISGHTALYWYRQSLGQGLEFLIYFQGNSAPDKSGLPSDRFSAERTGGSVSTLTIQRTQQEDSAVYLCASSQNSNTGELFFGEGSRLTVL.

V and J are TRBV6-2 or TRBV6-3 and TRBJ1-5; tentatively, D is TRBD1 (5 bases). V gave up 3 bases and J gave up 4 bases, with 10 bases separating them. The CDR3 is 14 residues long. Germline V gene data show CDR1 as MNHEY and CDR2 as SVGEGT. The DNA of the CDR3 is TGTGCCAGCAGTTATAGGGACCTTAATCAGCCCCAGCATTTT. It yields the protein CASSYRDLNQPQHF.

The DNA of the CDR3 is TGTGCCAGCAGCCAAGGCGCAGGACGCTACGAGCAGTACTTC. This sequence encodes CASSQGAGRYEQYF. The chain employs TRBV3-1 (or the pseudogene TRBV3-2) and TRBJ2-7; no firm D call. This CDR3 has 14 amino acids. CDR1 is LGHDT and CDR2 is YNNKEL in the germline V gene (reference sequence). The V gene lost 1 base and the J gene lost 3 bases, with 10 bases spanning the gap.

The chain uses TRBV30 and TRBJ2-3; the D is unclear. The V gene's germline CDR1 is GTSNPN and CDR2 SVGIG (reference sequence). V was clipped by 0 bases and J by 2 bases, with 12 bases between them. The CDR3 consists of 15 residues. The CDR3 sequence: CAWSVGSLTTDTQYF. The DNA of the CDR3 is TGTGCCTGGAGTGTAGGGTCCCTAACCACAGATACGCAGTATTTT. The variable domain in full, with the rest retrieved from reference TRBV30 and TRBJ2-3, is SQTIHQWPATLVQPVGSPLSLECTVEGTSNPNLYWYRQAAGRGLQLLFYSVGIGQISSEVPQNLSASRPQDRQFILSSKKLLLSDSGFYLCAWSVGSLTTDTQYFGPGTRLTVL.

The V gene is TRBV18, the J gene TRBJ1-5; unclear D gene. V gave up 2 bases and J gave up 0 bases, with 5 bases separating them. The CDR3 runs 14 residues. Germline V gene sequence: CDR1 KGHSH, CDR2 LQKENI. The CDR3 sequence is CASSPKDSNQPQHF. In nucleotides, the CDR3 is TGTGCCAGCTCACCAAAAGATAGCAATCAGCCCCAGCATTTT. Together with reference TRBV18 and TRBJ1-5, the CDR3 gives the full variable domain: NAGVMQNPRHLVRRRGQEARLRCSPMKGHSHVYWYRQLPEEGLKFMVYLQKENIIDESGMPKERFSAEFPKEGPSILRIQQVVRGDSAAYFCASSPKDSNQPQHFGDGTRLSIL.

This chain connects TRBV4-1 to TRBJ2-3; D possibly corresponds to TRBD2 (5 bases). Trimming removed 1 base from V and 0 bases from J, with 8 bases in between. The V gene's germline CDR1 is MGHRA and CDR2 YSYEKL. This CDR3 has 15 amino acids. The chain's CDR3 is CASSQVSVSTDTQYF. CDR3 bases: TGCGCCAGCAGCCAAGTTAGCGTGAGCACAGATACGCAGTATTTT.

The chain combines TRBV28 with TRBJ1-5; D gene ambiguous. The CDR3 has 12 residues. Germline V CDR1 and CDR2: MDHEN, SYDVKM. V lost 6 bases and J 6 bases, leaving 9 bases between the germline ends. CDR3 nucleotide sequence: TGTGCCAGCAGCCCGGGGAGTCAGCCCCAGCATTTT. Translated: CASSPGSQPQHF.